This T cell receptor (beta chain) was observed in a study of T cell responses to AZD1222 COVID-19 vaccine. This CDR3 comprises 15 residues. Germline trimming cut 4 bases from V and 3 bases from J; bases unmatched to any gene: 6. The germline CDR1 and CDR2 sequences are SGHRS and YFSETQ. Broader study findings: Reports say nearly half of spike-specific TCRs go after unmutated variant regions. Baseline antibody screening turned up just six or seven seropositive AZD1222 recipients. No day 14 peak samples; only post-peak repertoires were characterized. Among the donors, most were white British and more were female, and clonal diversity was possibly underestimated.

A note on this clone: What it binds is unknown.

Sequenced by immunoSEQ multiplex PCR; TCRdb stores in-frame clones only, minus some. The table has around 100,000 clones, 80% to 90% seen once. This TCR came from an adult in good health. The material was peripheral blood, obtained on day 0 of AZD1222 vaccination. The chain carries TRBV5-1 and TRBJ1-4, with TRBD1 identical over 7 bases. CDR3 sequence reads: CASSMDRRSNEKLFF. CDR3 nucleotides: TGCGCCAGCAGCATGGACAGGCGATCTAATGAAAAACTGTTTTTT.